Sequencing of this T cell receptor beta chain was carried out in a study of cytomegalovirus exposure and HLA in healthy donors. Overall study context: Earlier work reported 90 million to 120 million unique TCR beta sequences from 150 million to 200 million T cells.

It was with 60 Vbeta and 13 Jbeta primers that the PCR ran. Profiling relied on immunoSEQ multiplex PCR, and the TCRdb table lists in-frame clones only, not all of them. The data contain some 130,000 clones, 80% of them singletons. General study findings and limits: When presence/absence was analysed, sequencing depth was taken to be roughly uniform across donors. The records held CMV serostatus as the only immune exposure information.

The V and J ends lost 4 bases and 7 bases, in that order; junction bases with no gene match: 4. The CDR3 runs to 14 residues. Germline assignment: CDR1 LGHNA and CDR2 YSLEER. On this clone: The antigen remains undetermined.

What was sequenced was PBMCs. The sequence came from a man aged 25 to 45 in good health. The chain is built from TRBV4-3 and TRBJ1-5; TRBD1 matches 10 bases. Here the CDR3 reads CASSRGTGVQPQHF. The CDR3 nucleotides read TGCGCCAGCAGCCGAGGGACAGGGGTACAGCCCCAGCATTTT.